The 27 T cell receptor beta chains in this list originate from one sample, sequenced in a study of blood T cell repertoires in COVID-19. The repertoire was sequenced with immunoSEQ multiplex PCR; TCRdb's copy has only in-frame clones and lacks some. The sample consists of about 200,000 clones, 70% to 80% of them appearing once. The material sequenced was peripheral blood. The origin of the receptors is a woman between 40 and 55 years old with COVID-19, enrolled during active disease.

V gene TRBV3-1 (or the pseudogene TRBV3-2) combines with J gene TRBJ2-1, with D perhaps matching TRBD1 (6 bases). This CDR3 has 18 residues. CDR1 is LGHDT, CDR2 YNNKEL, per germline (reference sequence). V was shortened by 2 bases and J by 2 bases, with 19 bases between the two germline ends. In DNA form, the CDR3 reads TGTGCCAGCAGCCAACGGTTGTCAGGGGTTTTCCCCTACAATGAGCAGTTCTTC. The encoded protein is CASSQRLSGVFPYNEQFF.

In nucleotides, the CDR3 is TGTGCCAGCAGCCAACGCACAGGCGTTAAAGTCAGCACTGAAGCTTTCTTT. It encodes CASSQRTGVKVSTEAFF. This chain joins TRBV4-2 and TRBJ1-1; possible D gene TRBD1, 5 bases. The germline CDR1 and CDR2 sequences are LGHNA and YNFKEQ. V lost 2 bases and J lost 4, with 20 bases in between. The length of the CDR3 is 17 residues.

The chain links TRBV30 to TRBJ2-1, with D uncertain. The germline V and J ends were trimmed by 1 base and 7 bases, with 8 bases remaining between them. The length of the CDR3 is 12 residues. Germline V gives CDR1 GTSNPN, CDR2 SVGIG (reference sequence). Here the CDR3 DNA reads TGTGCCTGGAGTGAGAATCAGAATGAGCAGTTCTTC. Its protein product is CAWSENQNEQFF. Full variable domain (missing parts from reference TRBV30 and TRBJ2-1): SQTIHQWPATLVQPVGSPLSLECTVEGTSNPNLYWYRQAAGRGLQLLFYSVGIGQISSEVPQNLSASRPQDRQFILSSKKLLLSDSGFYLCAWSENQNEQFFGPGTRLTVL.

The rearrangement uses TRBV10-3 and TRBJ1-2, with 9 bases matching TRBD1. Per germline, CDR1 ENHRY and CDR2 SYGVKD. This CDR3 spans 13 amino acids. V was pared by 7 bases and J by 8 bases, with 8 bases of the junction left unmatched. In DNA form, the CDR3 reads TGTGCCATCACACCGGGACAGGGACGAGGCTACACCTTC. It codes for CAITPGQGRGYTF.

The chain employs TRBV5-5 and TRBJ2-7; maybe TRBD1 (6 bases). CDR3 length: 15 residues. The V gene lost 1 base and the J gene lost 2 bases, with 13 bases spanning the gap. Germline lookup yields CDR1 SGHKS and CDR2 YYEKEE (reference sequence). The CDR3 here is CASSLPGAFTYEQYF. The CDR3 nucleotides read TGTGCCAGCAGCTTGCCAGGGGCCTTCACCTACGAGCAGTACTTC.

The CDR3 region has the DNA TGTGCCAGCAGCTTGGTGTACGGGGGTAGTACAGATACGCAGTATTTT. It codes for CASSLVYGGSTDTQYF. The chain combines TRBV5-8 with TRBJ2-3, with D possibly matching TRBD2 (6 bases). V was pared by 0 bases and J by 3 bases, with 14 bases between. The CDR3 spans 16 residues. Germline assignment: CDR1 SGHTS and CDR2 YDEGEE.

The J gene is TRBJ2-3, the V gene TRBV5-1, with 11 bases matching TRBD1. After removal of 2 bases from V and 2 bases from J, the junction contained 7 bases not matched to a gene. CDR3 length: 17 residues. CDR1 and CDR2 from the germline V gene are SGHRS and YFSETQ. Here the CDR3 DNA reads TGCGCCAGCAGCTTCCATCCGGGACAGGGGGACACAGATACGCAGTATTTT. This translates into CASSFHPGQGDTDTQYF.

V is TRBV19 and J is TRBJ2-1; 7 bases are shared with TRBD2. Trimming took 2 bases from V and 5 from J; bases not matched to a gene: 12. CDR1 and CDR2 from the germline V gene are LNHDA and SQIVND (reference sequence). There are 17 residues in the CDR3. The CDR3 DNA follows: TGTGCCAGTAGTATACAAGTCCCGGGGGGAATTAACAATGAGCAGTTCTTC. It translates to CASSIQVPGGINNEQFF.

The V gene is TRBV6-2 or TRBV6-3, the J gene TRBJ1-2; 8 positions agree with TRBD1. This CDR3 comprises 17 residues. Trimming took 2 bases from V and 7 from J; bases not matched to a gene: 15. The germline CDR1 and CDR2 sequences are MNHEY and SVGEGT. The CDR3 loop reads CASSYARYGTGVGGYTF. DNA for the CDR3: TGTGCCAGCAGTTACGCTCGATATGGGACAGGCGTAGGTGGCTACACCTTC.

The chain links TRBV20-1 to TRBJ2-7; D not certain. Germline V gives CDR1 DFQATT, CDR2 SNEGSKA (reference sequence). Trimming cost V 3 bases and J 2 bases, with 11 bases left between them. There are 13 residues in the CDR3. The CDR3 loop is CSASLGFTYEQYF. CDR3 coding DNA: TGCAGTGCTAGTCTAGGTTTCACCTACGAGCAGTACTTC.

J is TRBJ1-1 and V is TRBV5-4; 8 nucleotides line up with TRBD1. Germline loops: CDR1 SGHNT, CDR2 YYREEE (reference sequence). The CDR3 is made up of 15 amino acids. V dropped 4 bases and J dropped 1; count of bases not matched to a gene: 6. CDR3 coding DNA: TGTGCCAGCAGCAGATCCGGGACAGGGAACACTGAAGCTTTCTTT. Its protein product is CASSRSGTGNTEAFF.

The chain links TRBV9 to TRBJ1-2; D possibly corresponds to TRBD1 (5 bases). Germline V gene sequence: CDR1 SGDLS, CDR2 YYNGEE. The CDR3 has 15 amino acids. V lost 3 bases to trimming and J lost 5 bases, with 17 bases between them. The CDR3 loop is CASSAPTSGAYGYTF. CDR3 coding DNA: TGTGCCAGCAGCGCCCCCACATCTGGGGCGTATGGCTACACCTTC.

The rearrangement joins TRBV5-8 to TRBJ1-4, with D uncertain. CDR1 is SGHTS, CDR2 YDEGEE, per germline. V shed 1 base and J shed 7 bases, with 11 bases lying between them. CDR3 length: 14 residues. Written as DNA, the CDR3 is TGTGCCAGCAGCTTGACTTGGAGAGGTGAAAAACTGTTTTTT. This codes for CASSLTWRGEKLFF.

The chain has TRBV2 and TRBJ2-4; 7 bases match TRBD1. V trimming: 4 bases; J trimming: 0 bases; junction bases outside the gene matches: 3. From germline, CDR1 is SNHLY and CDR2 FYNNEI. CDR3 size: 15 residues. The CDR3 nucleotides are TGTGCCAGCAGTGTGGGGACAGCAGCCAAAAACATTCAGTACTTC. Protein product: CASSVGTAAKNIQYF. Variable domain in full (rest from reference TRBV2 and TRBJ2-4): EPEVTQTPSHQVTQMGQEVILRCVPISNHLYFYWYRQILGQKVEFLVSFYNNEISEKSEIFDDQFSVERPDGSNFTLKIRSTKLEDSAMYFCASSVGTAAKNIQYFGAGTRLSVL.

This chain links TRBV7-9 with TRBJ2-2; 7 bases are shared with TRBD2. Germline lookup yields CDR1 SEHNR and CDR2 FQNEAQ (reference sequence). Germline trimming cut 5 bases from V and 7 bases from J; bases unmatched to any gene: 4. CDR3 size: 13 residues. The CDR3 DNA reads as TGTGCCAGCAGCGGCGGGGGTGGCGGGGAGCTGTTTTTT. It yields the protein CASSGGGGGELFF.

The chain combines TRBV19 with TRBJ2-7; the match to TRBD2 covers 10 bases. Germline V gene data show CDR1 as LNHDA and CDR2 as SQIVND (reference sequence). The CDR3 totals 12 residues. The V and J ends lost 11 bases and 3 bases, in that order; junction bases with no gene match: 4. Written as DNA, the CDR3 is TGTGCCTGCTCTAGCGGGAGCTACGAGCAGTACTTC. Translation: CACSSGSYEQYF.

To note about this clone: At one end, the junction sequence differs from germline, possibly due to a read error. The chain combines TRBV5-8 with TRBJ1-2; D remains ambiguous. CDR3 length equals 10 residues. Germline V gives CDR1 SGHTS, CDR2 YDEGEE. The CDR3 bases are TGTGCCAGCAGCTTGGGAGTGAGGGCGTTC. Its protein product is CASSLGVRAF.

The chain couples TRBV15 to TRBJ2-7, with a tentative D call TRBD1 (6 bases). There are 16 residues in the CDR3. The V gene's germline CDR1 is LNHNV and CDR2 YYDKDF (reference sequence). Trimming took 1 base from V and 3 from J, leaving 16 bases between them. CDR3 loop: CATSRGDLGQIYEQYF. The DNA for the CDR3 is TGTGCCACCAGCAGAGGTGACCTCGGACAGATCTACGAGCAGTACTTC.

The CDR3 spells CASSQGWRSNNEQYF. DNA for the CDR3: TGTGCCAGCAGCCAGGGGTGGAGGAGCAACAACGAGCAGTACTTC. This sequence joins TRBV5-4 and TRBJ2-7, with a weak D call TRBD1 (6 bases). V lost 4 bases and J 5 bases, leaving 19 bases between the germline ends. CDR1 is SGHNT, CDR2 YYREEE, per germline (reference sequence). CDR3 length equals 15 residues.

The rearrangement joins TRBV2 to TRBJ2-1; D not certain. V lost 6 bases and J 10 bases, leaving 10 bases between the germline ends. Per the germline V gene, CDR1 is SNHLY and CDR2 is FYNNEI. The CDR3 is made up of 11 amino acids. CDR3 amino acids: CASSRDLEQFF. CDR3 nucleotide sequence: TGTGCCAGCAGCCGAGATTTGGAGCAGTTCTTC.

The chain is built from TRBV28 and TRBJ2-3; 9 nucleotides line up with TRBD2. The CDR3 is 17 amino acids. Germline values: CDR1 MDHEN, CDR2 SYDVKM. J lost 0 bases, V lost 6 bases, and 10 bases had no gene match. The CDR3 DNA is TGTGCCAGCAGCCATCGTCTAGCGGGAACTAGCACAGATACGCAGTATTTT. Translating it yields CASSHRLAGTSTDTQYF.

This sequence joins TRBV4-1 and TRBJ2-7, with 9 bases identical to TRBD2. This CDR3 is built from 15 residues. Germline assignment: CDR1 MGHRA and CDR2 YSYEKL. V gave up 3 bases and J gave up 3 bases; unmatched junction bases: 6. The chain's CDR3 is CASSQTGTSIYEQYF. In nucleotides, the CDR3 is TGCGCCAGCAGCCAGACCGGGACTAGCATCTACGAGCAGTACTTC.

In its sample, this clone was seen a few times. The chain employs TRBV4-2 and TRBJ1-2; D call uncertain. The ends were cut back, 7 bases at V and 8 bases at J, with 23 bases in the middle. The CDR3 contains 15 residues. Germline V gene data show CDR1 as LGHNA and CDR2 as YNFKEQ. As DNA, the CDR3 is TGTGCCAGCACCGATAGAAGGGCCGTGGCGGGAGGCTACACCTTC. Its protein product is CASTDRRAVAGGYTF.

CDR3 protein: CASSLIMNTGELFF. The CDR3, as DNA: TGTGCCAGCAGCTTAATCATGAACACCGGGGAGCTGTTTTTT. V is TRBV7-9 and J is TRBJ2-2, with D uncertain. Germline loops: CDR1 SEHNR, CDR2 FQNEAQ (reference sequence). The CDR3 sequence is 14 residues long. The V end lost 2 bases, the J end lost 1 base, and 5 bases lay between the germline ends.

The chain links TRBV25-1 to TRBJ1-6, with 8 bases identical to TRBD1. The germline CDR1 and CDR2 sequences are MGHDK and SYGVNS. The V gene end was trimmed by 3 bases and the J gene end by 8 bases; junction bases not matched to a gene: 6. CDR3 size: 15 residues. For the CDR3, the DNA is TGTGCCAGCAGTGATGTAGGACAGGGATATTCACCCCTCCACTTT. Amino acids: CASSDVGQGYSPLHF.

The table lists this clone with a few counts. The J gene is TRBJ2-5, the V gene TRBV15, with D unclear. Germline CDR1 reads LNHNV; CDR2 reads YYDKDF (reference sequence). Trimming removed 1 base at V and 5 bases at J, with 8 bases between. CDR3 length: 13 residues. The CDR3 DNA is TGTGCCACCAGCAGAGCTCGCAGGGAGACCCAGTACTTC. Translation gives CATSRARRETQYF.

This chain connects TRBV30 to TRBJ2-1; 7 bases map to TRBD2. CDR1 and CDR2 from the germline V gene are GTSNPN and SVGIG (reference sequence). V lost 3 bases to trimming and J lost 6 bases; unmatched junction nucleotides: 11. This CDR3 region has 15 residues. The CDR3 spells CAWRNQRDGFNEQFF. The CDR3 DNA reads as TGTGCCTGGAGGAACCAGCGGGATGGATTCAATGAGCAGTTCTTC.